This entry features one T cell receptor (beta chain) sequence. This sample is drawn from a study of T cell changes during pregnancy in multiple sclerosis. The data were produced by immunoSEQ multiplex PCR, yet TCRdb's version contains in-frame clones alone and is incomplete. The sample holds roughly 40,000 clones, over 75% seen once. The CDR3 contains 14 residues. Germline CDR1 is SGDLS and CDR2 is YYNGEE. V was pared by 0 bases and J by 2 bases, with 8 bases between. The sequencing used CD4+ T cells from peripheral blood mononuclear cells, collected in the third trimester of pregnancy. The V and J genes are TRBV9 and TRBJ1-2; tentatively, D is TRBD1 (6 bases). The receptor was isolated from a female donor with multiple sclerosis, enrolled in a pregnancy study. The CDR3 DNA is TGTGCCAGCAGCGTAGGGGGGCAGAACTATGGCTACACCTTC. This gives the protein CASSVGGQNYGYTF.